This entry lists 30 T cell receptor beta chains sequenced from one sample in a study of PD-1 blockade in mismatch repair-deficient tumors. Repertoires were generated with immunoSEQ multiplex PCR, while TCRdb's copy carries only in-frame clones and drops some. This sample carries approximately 17,000 clones, nearly 85% of them seen once, and the ten largest clones take under 2%. The source was PBMCs, collected approximately five months after starting pembrolizumab. The receptors were gathered from an adult with mismatch repair-deficient cancer.

This CDR3 is CASSSDREDTQYF. CDR3 DNA: TGTGCCAGCAGCTCGGACAGGGAAGATACGCAGTATTTT. This rearrangement joins TRBV7-2 to TRBJ2-3, with 8 bases identical to TRBD1. Trimming took 4 bases from V and 5 from J; bases not matched to a gene: 2. The germline V gene encodes CDR1 SGHTA and CDR2 FQGNSA. The length of the CDR3 is 13 residues.

This chain uses TRBV2 with TRBJ1-2; the match to TRBD1 covers 8 bases. Germline V gene sequence: CDR1 SNHLY, CDR2 FYNNEI. There are 14 residues in the CDR3. After removal of 4 bases from V and 6 bases from J, the junction contained 7 bases not matched to a gene. The CDR3 protein is CASSGGWTGNGYTF. CDR3 nucleotide sequence: TGTGCCAGCAGTGGGGGATGGACAGGGAATGGCTACACCTTC.

The J gene is TRBJ2-1, the V gene TRBV10-2; 10 nucleotides agree with TRBD2. J gave up 9 bases and V 10 bases, and 9 bases lay outside the gene matches. CDR1 is WSHSY, CDR2 SAAADI, per germline. The CDR3 length is 13 residues. CDR3 nucleotides: TGCGCCAAGGGCCAGGGACTAGCGAGTGAGCAGTTCTTC. It specifies CAKGQGLASEQFF.

The chain has TRBV23-1 and TRBJ2-1; 14 bases agree with TRBD2. TRBV23-1 counts as an open reading frame of uncertain function. The junction had 2 bases not matched to a gene; V was cut back by 0 bases and J by 7 bases. This CDR3 is built from 16 residues. In nucleotides, the CDR3 is TGCGCCAGCAGTCAATCGGGACTAGCGGGAGAGAATGAGCAGTTCTTC. Its translation is CASSQSGLAGENEQFF.

This clone came up once. The chain carries TRBV27 and TRBJ2-1; the match to TRBD2 covers 11 bases. This CDR3 is 17 amino acids long. With V trimmed by 1 base and J by 2 bases, 4 bases remained unmatched. The germline V gene encodes CDR1 MNHEY and CDR2 SMNVEV (reference sequence). For the CDR3, the DNA is TGTGCCAGCAGTTTATTCCCTAGCGGGAGGACCTACAATGAGCAGTTCTTC. This translates into CASSLFPSGRTYNEQFF.

The rearrangement uses TRBV4-2 and TRBJ1-1; 8 bases agree with TRBD1. Germline-derived CDR1 and CDR2 are LGHNA and YNFKEQ. The CDR3 is made up of 16 amino acids. J lost 2 bases, V lost 6 bases, and 11 bases had no gene match. CDR3 nucleotides: TGTGCCAGCAGAAATGTAGACAGGGGAGGTAACACTGAAGCTTTCTTT. This codes for CASRNVDRGGNTEAFF.

The chain employs TRBV28 and TRBJ1-2; D uncertain. Germline-derived CDR1 and CDR2 are MDHEN and SYDVKM. The CDR3 sequence is 15 residues long. V was shortened by 7 bases and J by 2 bases, with 17 bases between the two germline ends. The CDR3: CASTYHGGPNYGYTF. CDR3 DNA sequence: TGTGCCAGCACCTACCACGGCGGGCCGAACTATGGCTACACCTTC.

The V call is TRBV5-1, the J call TRBJ1-5; D unresolved. The V end was cut by 5 bases, the J end by 6 bases, with 15 bases between. Germline V gene data show CDR1 as SGHRS and CDR2 as YFSETQ. The CDR3 spans 14 residues. CDR3 region: CASSAAGGSQPQHF. CDR3 coding DNA: TGCGCCAGCAGTGCTGCAGGCGGGAGTCAGCCCCAGCATTTT.

This chain connects TRBV5-1 to TRBJ2-3, with D possibly TRBD1 on 5 matching bases. The V end lost 7 bases, the J end lost 0 bases, and 9 bases lay between the germline ends. This CDR3 comprises 13 residues. Germline CDR1 reads SGHRS; CDR2 reads YFSETQ. Here the CDR3 DNA reads TGCGCCAGCGGGGCAGATAGCACAGATACGCAGTATTTT. This encodes CASGADSTDTQYF.

This clone was found once. The chain recombines TRBV28 with TRBJ1-3; TRBD1 aligns across 7 bases. Unmatched junction bases numbered 5, after V lost 3 bases and J lost 3 bases. The CDR3 is 15 residues long. Germline V gene sequence: CDR1 MDHEN, CDR2 SYDVKM. CDR3 in DNA: TGTGCCAGCAGTTTCAGGGGGAATATTGGAAACACCATATATTTT. Encoded protein: CASSFRGNIGNTIYF.

The V and J genes are TRBV5-1 and TRBJ2-1; D is undetermined. CDR1 SGHRS and CDR2 YFSETQ come from the germline V gene. Deletions cut 2 bases from V and 3 bases from J, with 12 bases between. The length of the CDR3 is 15 residues. CDR3 nucleotide sequence: TGCGCCAGCAGCTTCGTGTCTAACCTCTACAATGAGCAGTTCTTC. It translates to CASSFVSNLYNEQFF.

This chain joins TRBV10-1 and TRBJ2-2; 7 nucleotides align to TRBD1. J lost 3 bases, V lost 8 bases, and 6 bases had no gene match. Per germline, CDR1 WNHNN and CDR2 SYGVQD (reference sequence). The CDR3 totals 14 residues. The CDR3 DNA reads TGCGCCAGCCCGACGACAGGGTACACCGGGGAGCTGTTTTTT. Translation gives CASPTTGYTGELFF.

The table lists this clone with a few counts. This rearrangement joins TRBV10-1 to TRBJ2-7; D unresolved. V lost 5 bases and J 1 base, leaving 6 bases between the germline ends. CDR1 is WNHNN and CDR2 is SYGVQD in the germline V gene (reference sequence). CDR3 length: 12 amino acids. CDR3 in amino acids: CASSIGSYEQYF. The CDR3 DNA reads TGCGCCAGCAGTATCGGGTCCTACGAGCAGTACTTC.

The chain recombines TRBV7-2 with TRBJ2-5; 11 nucleotides agree with TRBD2. The V and J ends lost 1 base and 4 bases, in that order; junction bases with no gene match: 8. There are 17 residues in the CDR3. Germline CDR1 is SGHTA and CDR2 is FQGNSA. CDR3: CASSLGLAGGISETQYF. CDR3 DNA: TGTGCCAGCAGCTTAGGGCTAGCGGGAGGAATCTCAGAGACCCAGTACTTC.

The V and J genes are TRBV29-1 and TRBJ2-7, with 10 bases that match TRBD1. This CDR3 spans 15 amino acids. The ends lost 3 bases at V and 1 base at J; junction bases unmatched: 6. Germline CDR1 reads SQVTM; CDR2 reads ANQGSEA. DNA of the CDR3: TGCAGCGTTGATCTCTCGGGACAGGGGTCCTACGAGCAGTACTTC. Amino acids: CSVDLSGQGSYEQYF.

V is TRBV5-1 and J is TRBJ2-7; 9 bases match TRBD1. Germline V gene sequence: CDR1 SGHRS, CDR2 YFSETQ. This CDR3 spans 15 amino acids. Unmatched junction bases numbered 4, after V lost 3 bases and J lost 0 bases. CDR3 sequence reads: CASSSGTGSSYEQYF. The DNA of the CDR3 is TGCGCCAGCAGCTCGGGGACAGGGAGCTCCTACGAGCAGTACTTC.

The chain recombines TRBV23-1 with TRBJ2-5, with 8 positions matching TRBD1. TRBV23-1 is an open reading frame, and its role is uncertain. CDR3 size: 20 residues. Trimming removed 6 bases from V and 4 bases from J; junction bases left unmatched: 25. CDR3 nucleotide sequence: TGCGCCAGCAGACATTTACAGAGGACAGGGAGGATCAGGCAGGTAGAGACCCAGTACTTC. It codes for CASRHLQRTGRIRQVETQYF.

The V gene is TRBV29-1, the J gene TRBJ1-3; tentative D call: TRBD1 (6 bases). The CDR3 spans 12 residues. Germline V gene data show CDR1 as SQVTM and CDR2 as ANQGSEA. V lost 7 bases to trimming and J lost 4 bases, with 11 bases between them. CDR3 bases: TGCAGCGGCCAGGGGAACGGAAACACCATATATTTT. Protein: CSGQGNGNTIYF.

The chain uses TRBV28 and TRBJ2-5; TRBD2 matches 9 bases. Germline V gene sequence: CDR1 MDHEN, CDR2 SYDVKM. V shed 4 bases, J shed 2 bases, and the junction held 8 bases outside the gene matches. The CDR3 covers 16 residues. CDR3: CASSSYLAGKQETQYF. The DNA of the CDR3 is TGTGCCAGCAGTTCCTACCTAGCGGGGAAACAAGAGACCCAGTACTTC.

V gene TRBV5-1 combines with J gene TRBJ2-3, with no clear D. With 4 bases removed from V and 0 bases from J, the gap between germline ends came to 12 bases. Per the germline V gene, CDR1 is SGHRS and CDR2 is YFSETQ. The CDR3 spans 15 residues. CDR3 amino acids: CASSKTRISTDTQYF. CDR3 coding DNA: TGCGCCAGCAGCAAGACACGGATTAGCACAGATACGCAGTATTTT.

This clone is a singleton in its sample. The chain links TRBV28 to TRBJ1-2, with TRBD1 matching 9 bases. The V and J ends lost 7 bases and 8 bases, in that order; junction bases with no gene match: 8. The length of the CDR3 is 13 residues. Germline V gives CDR1 MDHEN, CDR2 SYDVKM. The CDR3 nucleotides are TGTGCCAGCACTAGGGACAGGGCGGTCGGCTACACCTTC. Protein sequence: CASTRDRAVGYTF.

The chain combines TRBV2 with TRBJ2-7; TRBD1 is a possible D gene (5 bases). The CDR3 consists of 15 residues. Per germline, CDR1 SNHLY and CDR2 FYNNEI. V was clipped by 6 bases and J by 2 bases, with 17 bases between them. CDR3 in amino acids: CASSSAAGSPYEQYF. The CDR3 DNA reads as TGTGCCAGCAGCTCCGCGGCAGGGTCCCCCTACGAGCAGTACTTC.

This clone was seen only once. The chain carries TRBV5-1 and TRBJ1-1; the D is unclear. This CDR3 has 13 residues. Trimming cost V 2 bases and J 5 bases, with 10 bases left between them. Germline loops: CDR1 SGHRS, CDR2 YFSETQ. The CDR3 DNA is TGCGCCAGCAGCTTTGCGGGTAATACTGAAGCTTTCTTT. It encodes CASSFAGNTEAFF.

J is TRBJ2-7 and V is TRBV11-2; D may be TRBD2 (5 bases). The CDR3 has 16 residues. Trimming left V 7 bases short and J 1 base short, with 20 bases between. Germline V gives CDR1 SGHAT, CDR2 FQNNGV. The CDR3 loop reads CASTPPRTRLSYEQYF. CDR3 DNA: TGTGCCAGCACCCCCCCCAGGACTCGCCTTTCCTACGAGCAGTACTTC.

The rearrangement joins TRBV5-8 to TRBJ1-1; 9 bases are shared with TRBD1. The CDR3 has 13 amino acids. The germline V gene has CDR1 SGHTS and CDR2 YDEGEE. V lost 4 bases, J lost 11 bases, and 9 bases stayed unmatched. CDR3 in amino acids: CASSRRDRVRAFF. DNA of the CDR3: TGTGCCAGCAGCCGCCGGGACAGGGTGCGGGCTTTCTTT.

This sequence joins TRBV27 and TRBJ2-6, with TRBD1 matching 7 bases. The CDR3 loop spans 18 amino acids. Germline-derived CDR1 and CDR2 are MNHEY and SMNVEV (reference sequence). V lost 2 bases to trimming and J lost 1 base; unmatched junction nucleotides: 8. CDR3 sequence: CASSLTGQRISGANVLTF. The CDR3 DNA follows: TGTGCCAGCAGTTTAACGGGACAGAGAATTTCTGGGGCCAACGTCCTGACTTTC.

This clone has a handful of counts. The chain combines TRBV28 with TRBJ2-1; D gene ambiguous. Germline V gene lookup returns CDR1 MDHEN and CDR2 SYDVKM. Trimming cost V 4 bases and J 7 bases, with 5 bases left between them. The CDR3 contains 11 residues. For the CDR3, the DNA is TGTGCCAGCAGTTCCCCTAATGAGCAGTTCTTC. Its translation is CASSSPNEQFF.

The chain couples TRBV4-1 to TRBJ2-1, with D maybe TRBD1 (5 bases). Germline V lookup: CDR1 MGHRA, CDR2 YSYEKL. V lost 5 bases and J lost 1, with 15 bases in between. There are 16 residues in the CDR3. In DNA, the CDR3 is TGCGCCAGCAGCAAGGGGAAAATGAGGTCCTACAATGAGCAGTTCTTC. Protein sequence: CASSKGKMRSYNEQFF.

This chain uses TRBV9 with TRBJ2-4; D unclear. Trimming left V 8 bases short and J 0 bases short, with 18 bases between. Germline V gene sequence: CDR1 SGDLS, CDR2 YYNGEE. The CDR3 is 16 residues long. CDR3 loop: CARNRMNSLAKNIQYF. The CDR3 nucleotides are TGTGCCAGGAATCGTATGAACTCTCTAGCCAAAAACATTCAGTACTTC.

The chain combines TRBV27 with TRBJ2-5; 12 bases match TRBD2. Germline-derived CDR1 and CDR2 are MNHEY and SMNVEV (reference sequence). Trimming took 5 bases from V and 3 from J; bases not matched to a gene: 13. The CDR3 totals 18 residues. In nucleotides, the CDR3 is TGTGCCAGCAGTCGACTAGCGGGAGTTACCGGGGCTGAAGAGACCCAGTACTTC. Its protein is CASSRLAGVTGAEETQYF.